Following are 11 T cell receptor beta chains from one sample sequenced in a study of tumor-infiltrating lymphocytes in primary liver carcinoma. DNA and RNA were both co-extracted from about 19-30 mg of bulk tissue that had not been sorted. Priming with a constant-region primer yielded TCR beta cDNA from 400 to 500 ng total RNA. Modified slightly, ARM-PCR produced TCR beta libraries over three nested multiplex PCR rounds. Use of TRBV1-TRBV30 forward primers with a C-beta reverse primer characterized the first two PCR rounds, which lasted around 10 cycles each. TCRdb itself ran the multiplex PCR reads through MiXCR, one entry per CDR3 protein. This table has 100,000 to 120,000 distinct CDR3 sequences, roughly 80% appearing once. Input material: liver tumor tissue from sampling region 3. The subset: tumor region T3, left-lateral pole. These receptors were taken from a man aged 40-49 years with primary liver carcinoma and hepatitis B virus infection.

On this clonotype itself: The junction departs from the called germline gene at one end, perhaps through a read error. The J gene is TRBJ1-2, the V gene TRBV7-9; maybe TRBD1 (6 bases). Per the germline V gene, CDR1 is SEHNR and CDR2 is FQNEAQ (reference sequence). The CDR3 loop spans 14 amino acids. The CDR3 here is CACSPPWTDYGYTF. CDR3 bases: TGTGCCTGCAGCCCTCCCTGGACAGATTATGGCTACACCTTC.

A remark on this clonotype: This clone may be a read error of a much larger clone one base away. This rearrangement joins TRBV30 to TRBJ2-1, with 8 bases aligning to TRBD2. V trimming: 0 bases; J trimming: 13 bases; junction bases outside the gene matches: 11. The germline CDR1 and CDR2 sequences are GTSNPN and SVGIG (reference sequence). The CDR3 loop spans 14 amino acids. For the CDR3, the DNA is TGTGCCTGGAGTGTACAGCGGGGGAGGCCCCGACAGTTCTTC. This gives the protein CAWSVQRGRPRQFF.

V is TRBV14 and J is TRBJ1-1, with unresolved D. From germline, CDR1 is SGHDN and CDR2 FVKESK. V gave up 1 base and J gave up 3 bases, with 18 bases separating them. The length of the CDR3 is 17 residues. The DNA of the CDR3 is TGTGCCAGCAGCCAAGGTAAAGGCGGGCTCGGACACACTGAAGCTTTCTTT. This translates into CASSQGKGGLGHTEAFF.

With regard to this clonotype: A junction end diverges from the germline sequence, so it may reflect a read error. This chain connects TRBV4-3 to TRBJ2-2, with D possibly TRBD2 on 5 matching bases. There are 13 residues in the CDR3. From germline, CDR1 is LGHNA and CDR2 YSLEER. The CDR3 nucleotides are TGCGCCAGCAGCCAAGATTGGTGTGGGGAGCCGTTTTTT. Protein: CASSQDWCGEPFF.

On this clonotype itself: Germline and junction disagree at one end, which may indicate a read error. CDR3 region: CASSPTAWEVGNNEQCF. The CDR3 DNA sequence: TGTGCCAGCAGTCCGACAGCCTGGGAAGTGGGGAACAATGAGCAGTGCTTC. J is TRBJ2-1 and V is TRBV7-9; perhaps TRBD1 as D (5 bases). CDR1 and CDR2 from the germline V gene are SEHNR and FQNEAQ (reference sequence). CDR3 length: 17 residues.

This clonotype has just a few counts. The gene calls are TRBV5-4 and TRBJ1-5, with D perhaps TRBD1 (5 bases). This CDR3 is 14 amino acids long. The germline V gene has CDR1 SGHNT and CDR2 YYREEE (reference sequence). V was pared by 9 bases and J by 0 bases, with 13 bases between. CDR3 loop: CANSPGLSNQPQHF. CDR3 sequence (DNA): TGTGCCAACAGTCCAGGGCTTAGCAATCAGCCCCAGCATTTT.

Turning to this clonotype: One junction end disagrees with the germline gene, perhaps due to a read error. The chain has TRBV12-3 or TRBV12-4 and TRBJ2-6; D is perhaps TRBD1 (5 bases). The CDR3 runs 13 residues. The CDR3 region is CASTISGANILTF. The CDR3, as DNA: TGCGCCAGCACCATCTCTGGGGCCAACATCCTGACTTTC.

This clonotype was counted a few times. V usage is TRBV19 and J usage is TRBJ2-7; TRBD2 aligns across 10 bases. This CDR3 has 15 amino acids. CDR1 and CDR2 from the germline V gene are LNHDA and SQIVND (reference sequence). J gave up 4 bases and V 5 bases, and 8 bases lay outside the gene matches. The CDR3 DNA follows: TGTGCCAGTAGTTCCGGGACTAGCGCATATTACGAGCAGTACTTC. Its protein product is CASSSGTSAYYEQYF.

Comment on this clonotype: Because the CDR3 is missing its conserved closing phenylalanine or tryptophan, this is likely a read error. The chain joins TRBV11-2 to TRBJ1-5; possible D gene TRBD1, 6 bases. There are 16 residues in the CDR3. Germline assignment: CDR1 SGHAT and CDR2 FQNNGV. The CDR3 loop is CASSLKGGLTNQPQHS. The CDR3 region has the DNA TGTGCCAGCAGCTTAAAAGGGGGACTGACGAATCAACCCCAGCATTCT.

A word on this clonotype: The germline gene is not matched at one end of the junction; a read error may be the cause. The chain joins TRBV4-2 to TRBJ2-7; possibly TRBD2 for D (5 bases). Germline V gene data show CDR1 as LGHNA and CDR2 as YNFKEQ. CDR3 length: 15 residues. The CDR3 nucleotides are TGTGCCAGCAGCCAAGATATGGGGAGCGTCTACGAGCAATACTTC. Residues: CASSQDMGSVYEQYF.

Points on this clonotype: A much larger clone differs from this one at a single base, so this may be a read error. Here the CDR3 omits its conserved ending phenylalanine or tryptophan, so a read error is the likely source. The chain joins TRBV6-4 to TRBJ2-3, with 11 bases lining up with TRBD2. V lost 4 bases and J lost 0; bases outside the gene matches: 3. Germline V gene sequence: CDR1 MRHNA, CDR2 SNTAGT. This CDR3 has 16 amino acids. CDR3 residues: CASSAVAGGSTDTQYL. The CDR3 DNA is TGTGCCAGCAGTGCCGTAGCGGGAGGGAGCACAGATACGCAGTATCTT.